This T cell receptor (beta chain) was sequenced for a study of T-cell memory formation after mild COVID-19. The CDR3 has 13 residues. Per the germline V gene, CDR1 is SQVTM and CDR2 is ANQGSEA. The V segment lost 4 bases and the J segment 4 bases; nucleotides outside the gene matches: 2. TCRdb passed the 5' RACE reads through MiXCR, listing each CDR3 protein once. The table lists 400,000 or so distinct CDR3 sequences, around 21% of them singletons, with under 15% in the top ten. The chain joins TRBV29-1 to TRBJ2-2; 8 bases are a match to TRBD1. This sequence originates from an adult woman who had mild COVID-19 (a few samples of this study predate the infection). Cell type and time point are not known. The sequencing input was PBMCs or a T cell subset sorted from them (not recorded which). DNA for the CDR3: TGCAGCGTTGGGACAGGGATCACCGGGGAGCTGTTTTTT. Protein: CSVGTGITGELFF.